This T cell receptor beta chain was captured by sequencing in a study of blood T cell repertoires in COVID-19. Study summary: Whether acute or convalescent, the COVID-19 samples came from the United States, Italy and Spain. T cells, B-cell-depleted T cells, or PBMCs provided the cDNA or gDNA that served as material.

In the authors' methods: Amplification of reference gene primers was used by the study to estimate nucleated cell counts. Method: immunoSEQ multiplex PCR; TCRdb's copy keeps in-frame clones and lacks some. Clonal size and the V and J genes are those of that table, whereas D and trimming came from the DNA. The sample holds about 170,000 clones, about 86% seen once. From germline, CDR1 is SGHNT and CDR2 YENEEA. The CDR3 is 15 amino acids. The junction had 9 bases not matched to a gene; V was cut back by 5 bases and J by 2 bases. The chain has TRBV11-3 and TRBJ2-7; 7 bases map to TRBD1. Sequencing was done on a sample of peripheral blood. The TCR comes from a man younger than 35 with active or convalescent COVID-19. The CDR3 spells CASSPRDRSTYEQYF. The DNA of the CDR3 is TGTGCCAGCAGCCCCCGGGACAGATCGACCTACGAGCAGTACTTC.